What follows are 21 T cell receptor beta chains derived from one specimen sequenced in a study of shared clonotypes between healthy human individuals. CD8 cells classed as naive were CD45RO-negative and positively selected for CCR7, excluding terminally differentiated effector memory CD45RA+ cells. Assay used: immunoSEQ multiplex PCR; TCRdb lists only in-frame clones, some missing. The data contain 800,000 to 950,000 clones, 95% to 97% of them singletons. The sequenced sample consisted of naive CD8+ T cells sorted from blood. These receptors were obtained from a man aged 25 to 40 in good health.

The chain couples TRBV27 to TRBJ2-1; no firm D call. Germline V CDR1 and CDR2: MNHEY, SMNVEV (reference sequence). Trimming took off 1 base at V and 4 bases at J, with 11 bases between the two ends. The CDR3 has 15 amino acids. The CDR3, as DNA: TGTGCCAGCAGTTTATACGCGGACCCTTACAATGAGCAGTTCTTC. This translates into CASSLYADPYNEQFF.

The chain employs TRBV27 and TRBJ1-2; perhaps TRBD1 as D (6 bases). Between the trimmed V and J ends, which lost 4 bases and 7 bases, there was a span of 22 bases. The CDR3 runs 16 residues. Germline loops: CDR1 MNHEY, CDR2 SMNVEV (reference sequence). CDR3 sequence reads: CASSWSPRGGQIGYTF. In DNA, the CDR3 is TGTGCCAGCAGTTGGTCGCCCCGGGGGGGGCAAATTGGCTACACCTTC.

As DNA, the CDR3 is TGCAGCGTTGCTGGCGGGAGCTCCTACAATGAGCAGTTCTTC. This sequence encodes CSVAGGSSYNEQFF. The V call is TRBV29-1, the J call TRBJ2-1, with TRBD2 matching over 7 bases. The ends lost 4 bases at V and 0 bases at J; junction bases unmatched: 3. Looked up from germline, CDR1 is SQVTM and CDR2 is ANQGSEA. The CDR3 contains 14 residues.

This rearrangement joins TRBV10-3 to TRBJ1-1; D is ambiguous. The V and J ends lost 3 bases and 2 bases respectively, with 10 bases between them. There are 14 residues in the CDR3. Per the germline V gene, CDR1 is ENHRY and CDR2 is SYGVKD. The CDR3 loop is CAISEAQINTEAFF. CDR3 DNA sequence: TGTGCCATCAGTGAAGCACAGATTAACACTGAAGCTTTCTTT.

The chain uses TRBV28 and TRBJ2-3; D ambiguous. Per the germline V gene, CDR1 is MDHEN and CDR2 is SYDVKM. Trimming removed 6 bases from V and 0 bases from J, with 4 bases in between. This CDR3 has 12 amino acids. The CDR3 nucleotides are TGTGCCAGCAGCCCTAGCACAGATACGCAGTATTTT. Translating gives CASSPSTDTQYF.

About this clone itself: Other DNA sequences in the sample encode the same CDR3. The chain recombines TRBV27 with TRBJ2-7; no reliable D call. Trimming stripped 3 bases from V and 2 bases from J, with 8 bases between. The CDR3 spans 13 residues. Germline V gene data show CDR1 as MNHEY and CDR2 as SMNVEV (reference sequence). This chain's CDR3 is CASSLSTTYEQYF. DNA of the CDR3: TGTGCCAGCAGTTTGTCAACTACCTACGAGCAGTACTTC.

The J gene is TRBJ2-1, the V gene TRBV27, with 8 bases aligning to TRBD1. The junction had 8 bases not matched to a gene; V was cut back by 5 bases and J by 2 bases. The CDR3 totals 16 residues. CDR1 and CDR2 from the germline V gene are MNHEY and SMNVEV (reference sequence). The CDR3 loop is CASSPIGQGTYNEQFF. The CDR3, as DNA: TGTGCCAGCAGTCCGATTGGACAGGGTACCTACAATGAGCAGTTCTTC.

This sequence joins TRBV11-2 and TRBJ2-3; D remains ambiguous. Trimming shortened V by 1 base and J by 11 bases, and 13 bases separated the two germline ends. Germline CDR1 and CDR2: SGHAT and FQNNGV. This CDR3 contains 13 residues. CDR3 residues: CASSLVNFHQQYF. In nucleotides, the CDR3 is TGTGCCAGCAGCTTAGTCAATTTCCACCAGCAGTATTTT.

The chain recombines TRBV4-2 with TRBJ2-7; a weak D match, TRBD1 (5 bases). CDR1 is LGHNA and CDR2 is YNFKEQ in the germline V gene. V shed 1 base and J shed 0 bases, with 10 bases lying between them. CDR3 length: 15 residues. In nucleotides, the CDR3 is TGTGCCAGCAGCCAAGCTGGGGCCTTCTCCTACGAGCAGTACTTC. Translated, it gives CASSQAGAFSYEQYF.

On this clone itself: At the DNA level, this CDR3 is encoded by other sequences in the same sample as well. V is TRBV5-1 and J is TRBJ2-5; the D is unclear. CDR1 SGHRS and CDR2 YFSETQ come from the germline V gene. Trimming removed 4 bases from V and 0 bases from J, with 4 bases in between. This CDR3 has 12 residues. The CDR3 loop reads CASSPDQETQYF. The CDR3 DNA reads TGCGCCAGCAGCCCAGACCAAGAGACCCAGTACTTC.

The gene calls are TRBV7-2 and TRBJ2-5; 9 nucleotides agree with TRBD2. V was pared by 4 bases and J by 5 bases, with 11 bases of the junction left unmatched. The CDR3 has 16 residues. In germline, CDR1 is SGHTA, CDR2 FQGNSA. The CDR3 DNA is TGTGCCAGCAGCTCCCTGGAGTTAGCGGGAGCGGAGACCCAGTACTTC. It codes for CASSSLELAGAETQYF.

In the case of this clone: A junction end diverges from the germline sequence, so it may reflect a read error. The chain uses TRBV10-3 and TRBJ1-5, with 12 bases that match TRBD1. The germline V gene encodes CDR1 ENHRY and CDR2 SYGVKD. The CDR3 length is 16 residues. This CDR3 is CAIRESGQGAGQPQHF. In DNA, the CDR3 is TGTGCCATCAGAGAGTCGGGACAGGGGGCAGGTCAGCCCCAGCATTTT.

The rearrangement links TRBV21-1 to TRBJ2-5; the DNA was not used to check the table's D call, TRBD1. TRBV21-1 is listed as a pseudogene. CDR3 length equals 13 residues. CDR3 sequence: CASSKYSQETQYF. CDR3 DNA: TGTGCCAGCAGCAAATACAGCCAAGAGACCCAGTACTTC.

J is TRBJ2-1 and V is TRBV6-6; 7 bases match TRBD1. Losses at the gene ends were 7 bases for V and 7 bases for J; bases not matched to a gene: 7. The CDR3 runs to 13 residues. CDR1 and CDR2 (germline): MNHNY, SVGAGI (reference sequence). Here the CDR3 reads CASMNRGLNEQFF. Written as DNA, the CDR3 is TGTGCCAGCATGAACAGGGGCTTAAATGAGCAGTTCTTC.

CDR3 sequence: CASSLYRLAESTGELFF. DNA of the CDR3: TGTGCCAGCAGCTTATATCGCCTAGCGGAGAGCACCGGGGAGCTGTTTTTT. The chain links TRBV7-6 to TRBJ2-2; 7 bases fit TRBD2. The CDR3 loop spans 17 amino acids. The V and J ends lost 2 bases and 4 bases, in that order; junction bases with no gene match: 10. Germline CDR1 SGHVS, CDR2 FNYEAQ. Full variable domain (rest looked up from reference TRBV7-6 and TRBJ2-2): GAGVSQSPRYKVTKRGQDVALRCDPISGHVSLYWYRQALGQGPEFLTYFNYEAQQDKSGLPNDRFSAERPEGSISTLTIQRTEQRDSAMYRCASSLYRLAESTGELFFGEGSRLTVL.

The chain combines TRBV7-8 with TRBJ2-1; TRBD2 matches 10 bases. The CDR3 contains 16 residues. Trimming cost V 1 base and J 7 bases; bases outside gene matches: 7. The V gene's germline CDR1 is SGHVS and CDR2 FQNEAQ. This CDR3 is CASSLGSSGSLNEQFF. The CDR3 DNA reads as TGTGCCAGCAGCTTAGGGTCTAGCGGGAGCTTGAATGAGCAGTTCTTC.

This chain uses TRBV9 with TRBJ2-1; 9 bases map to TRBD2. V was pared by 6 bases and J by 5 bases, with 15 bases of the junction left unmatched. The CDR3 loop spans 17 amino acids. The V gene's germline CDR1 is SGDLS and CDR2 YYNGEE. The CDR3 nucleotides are TGTGCCAGCACCCAAGATGATAGCGGGAGATCTGACAATGAGCAGTTCTTC. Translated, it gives CASTQDDSGRSDNEQFF.

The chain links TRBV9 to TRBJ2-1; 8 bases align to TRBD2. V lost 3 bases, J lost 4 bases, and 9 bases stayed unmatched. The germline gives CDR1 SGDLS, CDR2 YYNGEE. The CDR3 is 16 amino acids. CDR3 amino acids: CASSDIAGRAYNEQFF. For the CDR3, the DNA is TGTGCCAGCAGCGATATAGCGGGAAGGGCTTACAATGAGCAGTTCTTC.

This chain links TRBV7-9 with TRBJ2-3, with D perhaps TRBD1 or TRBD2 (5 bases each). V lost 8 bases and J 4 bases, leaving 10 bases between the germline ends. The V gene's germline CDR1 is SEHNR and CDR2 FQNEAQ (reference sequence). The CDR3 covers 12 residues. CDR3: CASFGGPDTQYF. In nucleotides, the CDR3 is TGTGCCAGCTTTGGGGGACCAGATACGCAGTATTTT. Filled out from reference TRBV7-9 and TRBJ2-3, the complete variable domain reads DTGVSQNPRHKITKRGQNVTFRCDPISEHNRLYWYRQTLGQGPEFLTYFQNEAQLEKSRLLSDRFSAERPKGSFSTLEIQRTEQGDSAMYLCASFGGPDTQYFGPGTRLTVL.

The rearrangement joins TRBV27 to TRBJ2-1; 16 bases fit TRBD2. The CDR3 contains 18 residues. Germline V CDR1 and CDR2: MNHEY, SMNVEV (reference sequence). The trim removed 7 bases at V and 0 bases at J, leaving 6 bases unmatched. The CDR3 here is CASMSGTSGGGSYNEQFF. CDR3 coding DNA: TGTGCCAGCATGTCCGGGACTAGCGGGGGGGGCTCCTACAATGAGCAGTTCTTC.

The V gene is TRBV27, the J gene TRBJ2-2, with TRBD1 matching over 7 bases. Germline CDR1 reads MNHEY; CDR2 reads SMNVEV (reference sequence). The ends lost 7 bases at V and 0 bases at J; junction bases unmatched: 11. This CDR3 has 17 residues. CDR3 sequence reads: CASTTFGTDANTGELFF. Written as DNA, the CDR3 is TGTGCCAGCACCACCTTCGGGACAGACGCGAACACCGGGGAGCTGTTTTTT.